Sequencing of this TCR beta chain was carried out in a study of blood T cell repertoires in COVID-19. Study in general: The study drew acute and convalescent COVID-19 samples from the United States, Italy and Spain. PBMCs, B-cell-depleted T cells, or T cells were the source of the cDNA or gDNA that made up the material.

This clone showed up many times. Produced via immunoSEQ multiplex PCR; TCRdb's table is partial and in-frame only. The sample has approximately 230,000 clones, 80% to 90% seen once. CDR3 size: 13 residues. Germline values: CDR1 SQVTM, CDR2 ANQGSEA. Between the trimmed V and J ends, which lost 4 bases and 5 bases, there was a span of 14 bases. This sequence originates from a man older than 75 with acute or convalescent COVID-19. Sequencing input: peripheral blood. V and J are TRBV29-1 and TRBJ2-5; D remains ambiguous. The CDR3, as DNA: TGCAGCGTTGGACTCCCCCGGCGGGAGACCCAGTACTTC. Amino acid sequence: CSVGLPRRETQYF.